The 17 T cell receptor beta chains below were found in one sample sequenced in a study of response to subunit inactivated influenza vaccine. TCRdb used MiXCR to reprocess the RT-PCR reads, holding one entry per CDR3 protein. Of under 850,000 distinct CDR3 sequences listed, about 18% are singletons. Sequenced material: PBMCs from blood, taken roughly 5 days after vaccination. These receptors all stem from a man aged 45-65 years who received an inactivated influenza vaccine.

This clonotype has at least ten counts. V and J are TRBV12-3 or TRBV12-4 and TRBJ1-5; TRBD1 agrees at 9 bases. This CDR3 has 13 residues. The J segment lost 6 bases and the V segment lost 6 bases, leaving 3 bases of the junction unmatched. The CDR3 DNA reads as TGTGCCAGCAGCCAGGGACAGGGTCAGCCCCAGCATTTT. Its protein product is CASSQGQGQPQHF.

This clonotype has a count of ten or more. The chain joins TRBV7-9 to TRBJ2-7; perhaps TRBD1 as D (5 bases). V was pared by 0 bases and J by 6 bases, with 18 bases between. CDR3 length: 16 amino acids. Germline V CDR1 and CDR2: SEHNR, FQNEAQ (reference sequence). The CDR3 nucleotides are TGTGCCAGCAGCTTAGCGTTTAACAGTGACAGTAGCGAGCAGTACTTC. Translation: CASSLAFNSDSSEQYF.

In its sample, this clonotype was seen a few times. In DNA, the CDR3 is TGCAGTGCCCCGGCAGGATCAGACAGGGGTGAGACCCAGTACTTC. Protein: CSAPAGSDRGETQYF. The chain couples TRBV20-1 to TRBJ2-5, with 8 positions matching TRBD1. With V trimmed by 6 bases and J by 5 bases, 14 bases remained unmatched. Germline V gene data show CDR1 as DFQATT and CDR2 as SNEGSKA (reference sequence). The CDR3 runs to 15 residues.

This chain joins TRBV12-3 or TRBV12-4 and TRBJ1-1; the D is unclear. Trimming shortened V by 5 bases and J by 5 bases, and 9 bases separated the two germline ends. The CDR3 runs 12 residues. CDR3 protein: CASSLDWTEAFF. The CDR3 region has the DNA TGTGCCAGCAGTCTCGACTGGACTGAAGCTTTCTTT.

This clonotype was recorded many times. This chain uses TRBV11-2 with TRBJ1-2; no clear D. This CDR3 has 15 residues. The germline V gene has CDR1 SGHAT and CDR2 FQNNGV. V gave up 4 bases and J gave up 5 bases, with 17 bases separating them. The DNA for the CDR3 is TGTGCCAGCAGCTCTATGATGAAGGGCTCTTATGGCTACACCTTC. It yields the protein CASSSMMKGSYGYTF.

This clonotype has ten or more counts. This CDR3 is CASSFGNGETQYF. The CDR3 region has the DNA TGTGCCAGCAGTTTTGGAAACGGGGAGACCCAGTACTTC. The chain has TRBV12-3 or TRBV12-4 and TRBJ2-5; no definite D call. V was trimmed by 3 bases and J by 5 bases, leaving 10 bases between them. There are 13 residues in the CDR3.

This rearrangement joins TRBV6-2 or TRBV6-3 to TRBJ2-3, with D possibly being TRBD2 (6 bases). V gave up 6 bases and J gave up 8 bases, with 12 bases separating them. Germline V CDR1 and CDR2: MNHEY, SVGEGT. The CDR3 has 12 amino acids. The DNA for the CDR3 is TGTGCCAGCAGCCCCGGGGGAGGTACGCAGTATTTT. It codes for CASSPGGGTQYF.

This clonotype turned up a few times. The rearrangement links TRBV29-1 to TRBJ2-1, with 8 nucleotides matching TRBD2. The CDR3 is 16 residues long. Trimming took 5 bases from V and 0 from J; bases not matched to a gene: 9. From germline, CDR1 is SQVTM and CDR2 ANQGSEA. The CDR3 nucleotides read TGCAGCGTTCAAACCACTAGCGGAAGCTCCTACAATGAGCAGTTCTTC. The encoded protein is CSVQTTSGSSYNEQFF.

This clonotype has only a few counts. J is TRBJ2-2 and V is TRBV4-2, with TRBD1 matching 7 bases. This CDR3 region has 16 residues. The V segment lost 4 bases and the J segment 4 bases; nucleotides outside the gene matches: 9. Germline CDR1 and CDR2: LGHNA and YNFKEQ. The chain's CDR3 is CASSPVGTASTGELFF. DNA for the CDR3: TGTGCCAGCAGCCCCGTGGGGACAGCGAGCACCGGGGAGCTGTTTTTT.

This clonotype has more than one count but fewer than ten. The CDR3 here is CSAIPGKTEAFF. The CDR3 region has the DNA TGCAGTGCTATCCCGGGAAAAACTGAAGCTTTCTTT. The chain combines TRBV20-1 with TRBJ1-1, with no clear D. There are 12 residues in the CDR3. CDR1 and CDR2 (germline): DFQATT, SNEGSKA (reference sequence). With 4 bases removed from V and 5 bases from J, the gap between germline ends came to 11 bases.

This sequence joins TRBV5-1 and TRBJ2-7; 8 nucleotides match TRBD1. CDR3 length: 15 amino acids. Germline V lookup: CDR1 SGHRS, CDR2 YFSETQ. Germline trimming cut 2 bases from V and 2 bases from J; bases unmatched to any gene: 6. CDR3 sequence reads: CASSFHTGGAYEQYF. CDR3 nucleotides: TGCGCCAGCAGCTTTCATACAGGGGGAGCCTACGAGCAGTACTTC.

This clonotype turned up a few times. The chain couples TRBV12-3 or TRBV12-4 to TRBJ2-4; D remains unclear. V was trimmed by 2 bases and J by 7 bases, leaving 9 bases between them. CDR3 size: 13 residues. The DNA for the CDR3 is TGTGCCAGCAGTTTATCTGACCCCAACATTCAGTACTTC. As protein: CASSLSDPNIQYF.

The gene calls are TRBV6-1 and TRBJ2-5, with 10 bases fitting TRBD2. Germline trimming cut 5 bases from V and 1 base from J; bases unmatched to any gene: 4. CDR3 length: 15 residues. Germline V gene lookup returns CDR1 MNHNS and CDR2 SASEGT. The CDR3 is CASSKRTSGQETQYF. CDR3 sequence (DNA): TGTGCCAGCAGTAAAAGGACTAGCGGCCAAGAGACCCAGTACTTC.

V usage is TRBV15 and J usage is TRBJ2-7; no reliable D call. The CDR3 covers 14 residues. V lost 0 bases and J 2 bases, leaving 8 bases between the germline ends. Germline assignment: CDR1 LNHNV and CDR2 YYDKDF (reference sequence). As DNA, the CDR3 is TGTGCCACCAGCAGAGATGGTGCAGCCTACGAGCAGTACTTC. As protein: CATSRDGAAYEQYF.

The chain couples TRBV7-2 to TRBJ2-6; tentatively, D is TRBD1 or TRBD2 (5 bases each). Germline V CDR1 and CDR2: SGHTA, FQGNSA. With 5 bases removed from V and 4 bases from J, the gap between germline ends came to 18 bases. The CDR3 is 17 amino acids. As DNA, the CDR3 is TGTGCCAGCAGCCCATTCCCGGGGCAGCCCGGGGCCAACGTCCTGACTTTC. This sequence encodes CASSPFPGQPGANVLTF.

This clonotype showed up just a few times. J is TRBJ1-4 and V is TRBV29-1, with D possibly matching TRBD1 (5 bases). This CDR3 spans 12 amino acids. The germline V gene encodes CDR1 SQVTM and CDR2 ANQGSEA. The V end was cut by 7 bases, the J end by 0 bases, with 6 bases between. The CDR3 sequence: CSAGATNEKLFF. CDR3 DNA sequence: TGCAGCGCGGGGGCAACTAATGAAAAACTGTTTTTT.

CDR3 residues: CASSQPGHVPNEQYF. The CDR3 DNA is TGCGCCAGCAGCCAGCCGGGACACGTCCCCAACGAGCAGTACTTC. The chain recombines TRBV4-1 with TRBJ2-7; perhaps TRBD1 as D (6 bases). The CDR3 sequence is 15 residues long. Germline values: CDR1 MGHRA, CDR2 YSYEKL. Between the trimmed V and J ends, which lost 3 bases and 5 bases, there was a span of 17 bases.